The 10 T cell receptor beta chains listed next were all sequenced from one sample in a study of cytomegalovirus exposure and HLA in healthy donors. PCR amplification relied on 60 Vbeta primers (plus 13 Jbeta primers). TCRdb keeps only in-frame clones here, not all; method: immunoSEQ multiplex PCR. This table holds 55,000 to 75,000 clones. Sample: PBMCs. These receptors were obtained from a woman in her twenties or thirties in good health and CMV-seronegative.

The V gene is TRBV4-1, the J gene TRBJ2-3, with 12 bases matching TRBD2. Unmatched junction bases numbered 12, after V lost 4 bases and J lost 4 bases. There are 18 residues in the CDR3. The germline V gene has CDR1 MGHRA and CDR2 YSYEKL. The CDR3 region is CASSLRGASGGASDTQYF. CDR3 coding DNA: TGCGCCAGCAGCCTCCGGGGGGCTAGCGGGGGGGCTTCAGATACGCAGTATTTT.

V usage is TRBV9 and J usage is TRBJ2-7; 12 bases are shared with TRBD2. The CDR3 has 14 residues. Germline values: CDR1 SGDLS, CDR2 YYNGEE. The V gene end was trimmed by 4 bases and the J gene end by 2 bases; junction bases not matched to a gene: 1. CDR3 region: CASSLAGGTYEQYF. DNA of the CDR3: TGTGCCAGCAGCCTAGCGGGAGGGACCTACGAGCAGTACTTC.

The chain links TRBV7-9 to TRBJ2-3; 9 bases are shared with TRBD1. Germline V CDR1 and CDR2: SEHNR, FQNEAQ (reference sequence). CDR3 length equals 15 residues. With 5 bases clipped from V and 2 bases from J, the junction kept 5 bases outside the gene matches. For the CDR3, the DNA is TGTGCCAGCAGCCCCGGGACAGGGTTCACAGATACGCAGTATTTT. Translating it yields CASSPGTGFTDTQYF.

The rearrangement uses TRBV5-6 and TRBJ1-2; D call uncertain. Germline V CDR1 and CDR2: SGHDT, YYEEEE. The CDR3 contains 14 residues. The V gene lost 3 bases and the J gene lost 4 bases, with 13 bases spanning the gap. The CDR3 nucleotides are TGTGCCAGCAGCTCTGGCGCGGAAATCTATGGCTACACCTTC. It encodes CASSSGAEIYGYTF.

The gene calls are TRBV9 and TRBJ1-2; TRBD1 might be the D (6 bases). CDR3 size: 15 residues. Germline V lookup: CDR1 SGDLS, CDR2 YYNGEE. V dropped 4 bases and J dropped 3 bases, with 16 bases sitting between them. CDR3 nucleotide sequence: TGTGCCAGCAGCCCTATAGTCGCAGGGGACTATGGCTACACCTTC. Translation: CASSPIVAGDYGYTF.

This rearrangement joins TRBV19 to TRBJ2-7, with D tentatively TRBD1 (5 bases). The CDR3 has 12 residues. V was clipped by 4 bases and J by 3 bases, with 7 bases between them. Looked up from germline, CDR1 is LNHDA and CDR2 is SQIVND (reference sequence). CDR3 region: CASSTQGYEQYF. The CDR3 DNA follows: TGTGCCAGTAGTACCCAGGGCTACGAGCAGTACTTC.

The chain employs TRBV9 and TRBJ2-5, with a possible D match to TRBD1 (6 bases). The CDR3 length is 14 residues. In germline, CDR1 is SGDLS, CDR2 YYNGEE. Trimming took 4 bases from V and 0 from J, leaving 10 bases between them. For the CDR3, the DNA is TGTGCCAGCAGCCTGCAGGGGTACCAAGAGACCCAGTACTTC. It encodes CASSLQGYQETQYF.

The chain recombines TRBV7-9 with TRBJ2-3; possibly TRBD2 for D (5 bases). Germline V gene data show CDR1 as SEHNR and CDR2 as FQNEAQ (reference sequence). This CDR3 is 16 amino acids long. The ends were cut back, 3 bases at V and 1 base at J, with 14 bases in the middle. The CDR3 sequence is CASSFTRASGTDTQYF. CDR3 nucleotide sequence: TGTGCCAGCAGCTTTACTAGGGCCTCCGGCACAGATACGCAGTATTTT.

V is TRBV6-1 and J is TRBJ2-7; the match to TRBD2 covers 9 bases. CDR1 and CDR2 from the germline V gene are MNHNS and SASEGT. The CDR3 length is 15 residues. J gave up 6 bases and V 2 bases, and 8 bases lay outside the gene matches. CDR3 nucleotides: TGTGCCAGCAGTGAAAACGTAGCGGGAGTAAGCGAGCAGTACTTC. This sequence encodes CASSENVAGVSEQYF.

The chain employs TRBV7-2 and TRBJ2-7; 14 nucleotides agree with TRBD2. This CDR3 has 16 amino acids. Trimming at V came to 4 bases and at J to 2 bases, leaving 4 bases not matched to a gene. Germline CDR1 reads SGHTA; CDR2 reads FQGNSA. The CDR3 protein is CASSSGTSGGTYEQYF. Written as DNA, the CDR3 is TGTGCCAGCAGCTCCGGGACTAGCGGGGGCACCTACGAGCAGTACTTC.